The 7 T cell receptor beta chains listed next were all sequenced from one sample in a study of post-analysis software for immune sequencing data. Study observations and caveats: TRBV5-6, TRBV5-1 and TRBV20-1 belonged to a set of a handful of TRBV segments that were more frequent in patients than controls.

TCR beta cDNA libraries included unique molecular identifiers. TCRdb used MiXCR to reprocess the PCR reads, holding one entry per CDR3 protein. Among roughly 700,000 distinct CDR3 sequences listed, around 27% were seen once. For these receptors, no antigen is known. Source material: blood. These receptors were obtained from a girl aged 10-17 years with multiple sclerosis.

The V gene is TRBV2, the J gene TRBJ1-5, with D unresolved. This CDR3 is 14 amino acids long. Germline V CDR1 and CDR2: SNHLY, FYNNEI. The V gene lost 4 bases and the J gene lost 4 bases, with 11 bases spanning the gap. Here the CDR3 DNA reads TGTGCCAGCAGTGCCTACAATGGGAATCAGCCCCAGCATTTT. It yields the protein CASSAYNGNQPQHF.

In regard to this clonotype: A much larger clone lies one base from this, so it may be a read error. V usage is TRBV6-5 and J usage is TRBJ1-2; tentative D call: TRBD1 (6 bases). Trimming removed 6 bases from V and 7 bases from J, with 15 bases in between. The CDR3 is 13 residues long. Germline CDR1 MNHEY, CDR2 SVGAGI. The DNA of the CDR3 is TGTGCCAGCAGCCCACAGGGTGTCTGTGGCTACACCTTC. This codes for CASSPQGVCGYTF.

This clonotype showed up just a few times. The J gene is TRBJ2-4, the V gene TRBV7-2; weak D call: TRBD1 (5 bases). The DNA end lines up better with TRBJ2-7; the J call may be wrong. The CDR3 has 13 amino acids. CDR1 and CDR2 from the germline V gene are SGHTA and FQGNSA. The DNA of the CDR3 is TGTGCCAGCAGCTACTACTTAGGGGACGAGCAGTACTTC. This codes for CASSYYLGDEQYF.

The genes are TRBV7-2 and TRBJ2-3, with TRBD2 identical over 7 bases. This CDR3 contains 15 residues. Germline V gene sequence: CDR1 SGHTA, CDR2 FQGNSA. The V gene end was trimmed by 3 bases and the J gene end by 3 bases; junction bases not matched to a gene: 6. The CDR3 loop is CASSFASGNTDTQYF. The DNA of the CDR3 is TGTGCCAGCAGCTTTGCTAGCGGTAATACAGATACGCAGTATTTT.

The chain carries TRBV7-2 and TRBJ2-5; D is possibly TRBD1 or TRBD2 (6 bases each). Trimming removed 1 base from V and 5 bases from J, with 11 bases in between. CDR3 length: 14 residues. Germline-derived CDR1 and CDR2 are SGHTA and FQGNSA. CDR3 residues: CASSLGGARETQYF. The CDR3, as DNA: TGTGCCAGCAGCTTAGGGGGGGCGCGGGAGACCCAGTACTTC.

This chain connects TRBV7-2 to TRBJ1-6; tentatively, D is TRBD1 (5 bases). Trimming took 6 bases from V and 7 from J, leaving 13 bases between them. Germline loops: CDR1 SGHTA, CDR2 FQGNSA. The CDR3 length is 14 residues. DNA of the CDR3: TGTGCCAGCAGTCGGGTTGGGACCAATTCACCCCTCCACTTT. This gives the protein CASSRVGTNSPLHF. The variable domain in full, with the rest retrieved from reference TRBV7-2 and TRBJ1-6, is GAGVSQSPSNKVTEKGKDVELRCDPISGHTALYWYRQSLGQGLEFLIYFQGNSAPDKSGLPSDRFSAERTGGSVSTLTIQRTQQEDSAVYLCASSRVGTNSPLHFGNGTRLTVT.

A remark on this clonotype: An end of the junction differs from the germline gene, which may be a read error. The rearrangement links TRBV5-1 to TRBJ2-7; D call uncertain. Germline values: CDR1 SGHRS, CDR2 YFSETQ. The CDR3 runs to 13 residues. The chain's CDR3 is CAGSHGRAYEQYF. For the CDR3, the DNA is TGCGCCGGCAGCCATGGACGGGCCTACGAGCAGTACTTC.